This T cell receptor beta chain derives from a study of control samples from healthy donors and cancer patients. This table comes from immunoSEQ multiplex PCR, and its TCRdb copy is limited to in-frame clones, with some not included. The sample shows tens of thousands of clones, around nine tenths of them seen only once. Trimming took off 3 bases at V and 5 bases at J, with 11 bases between the two ends. The CDR3 runs to 13 residues. Germline-derived CDR1 and CDR2 are SGDLS and YYNGEE. The clonotype originates from a man aged 50-59 years in good health. Sequencing input: blood. This chain links TRBV9 with TRBJ1-1; D is uncertain. The CDR3 loop reads CASSALPGTEAFF. The CDR3 region has the DNA TGTGCCAGCAGCGCCTTGCCTGGGACTGAAGCTTTCTTT.